This T cell receptor (beta chain) was observed in a study of blood T cell repertoires in COVID-19 (dated by TCRdb to 2018 to 2020). Broadly, across the study: The collaborator samples originated in the United States, Italy and Spain and spanned the acute and convalescent phases of COVID-19. Nearly every sample came with metadata listing a de-identified subject ID, COVID-19 status, age in years and sex. The prospective study material was composed of cDNA or gDNA derived from T cells, B-cell-depleted T cells, or PBMCs. HLA class I and class II types, where available, came from metadata supplied by the sample provider rather than from assay-based typing. The samples were drawn from the first 160 participants of the ongoing ImmuneRACE study and from 950 to 1,500 subjects provided by 6 global collaborators. Subjects who had been exposed to COVID-19, were actively infected with it, or had recovered from it provided the deeply sampled blood TCRbeta repertoires that made up the dataset. The repertoires were released in a freely available public database intended as a resource for research on the immune response to SARS-CoV-2.

Comments on this clone: No cognate antigen has been identified for it. Qualities for individual bases were not recorded, and no much larger clone is one base off.

The germline V gene provides CDR1 LGHNA and CDR2 YNFKEQ. After removal of 2 bases from V and 8 bases from J, the junction retains 8 bases not matched to a gene. From cysteine to phenylalanine, the CDR3 is 16 amino acids long. CDR3 DNA only is kept here, 48 bases in frame from base 1. Paper-wide results and their limitations: The quantity of clinical and demographic metadata differed by source and by participant and was supplied without curation.

Participants in the prospective study were enrolled through a virtual design, were aged roughly 18 to 90 years, and lived in roughly 26 United States geographic areas. In the prospective study, cohorts were assigned on the basis of participant-reported clinical history obtained from a screening survey and a study questionnaire. Recovered participants in ImmuneRACE Cohort 3 were defined as having two consecutive negative NP/OP PCR tests, clearance from a healthcare professional, or resolution of symptoms. In the prospective study, whole blood, serum and a nasopharyngeal or oropharyngeal swab were collected from each participant by mobile phlebotomists. Participants in the prospective study had the option to provide additional blood draws and questionnaires over a 2-month period. Prospective study blood samples were shipped either frozen or at room temperature before DNA extraction. The immunoSEQ Assay, a bias-controlled multiplex PCR, was used to amplify TCRbeta CDR3 regions from genomic DNA. In the paper's pipeline: Nucleated cell counts per sample were estimated from amplification of reference gene primers within the assay. To quantify the absolute abundance of each unique TCRbeta CDR3 rearrangement, sequence reads were collapsed and filtered. For each sample, productive Simpson clonality was calculated as the square root of Simpson's diversity index over productive rearrangements. The immuneACCESS repertoire file appears here via TCRdb, limited to in-frame rearrangements. These files lack a portion of the clones; in checked studies, under half of the deficit traces to unresolved V genes, and the cause of the others is not known. V and J calls and clone size are given by that table; D and trimming were obtained from the DNA. In all, the sample holds about 180,000 clones, and about 88% of those were seen once. Of the sample, roughly 10% falls within the top ten clones.

This receptor chain uses TRBV4-2 and TRBJ1-6; 8 bases in the middle match TRBD1. This clonotype was sampled from a young woman who had recovered from COVID-19. The sequenced sample was PBMCs or T cells enriched from blood (not recorded which). CDR3 reads: CASSQTPDRGYSPLHF. The DNA sequence is TGTGCCAGCAGCCAAACGCCCGACAGGGGTTATTCACCCCTCCACTTT.